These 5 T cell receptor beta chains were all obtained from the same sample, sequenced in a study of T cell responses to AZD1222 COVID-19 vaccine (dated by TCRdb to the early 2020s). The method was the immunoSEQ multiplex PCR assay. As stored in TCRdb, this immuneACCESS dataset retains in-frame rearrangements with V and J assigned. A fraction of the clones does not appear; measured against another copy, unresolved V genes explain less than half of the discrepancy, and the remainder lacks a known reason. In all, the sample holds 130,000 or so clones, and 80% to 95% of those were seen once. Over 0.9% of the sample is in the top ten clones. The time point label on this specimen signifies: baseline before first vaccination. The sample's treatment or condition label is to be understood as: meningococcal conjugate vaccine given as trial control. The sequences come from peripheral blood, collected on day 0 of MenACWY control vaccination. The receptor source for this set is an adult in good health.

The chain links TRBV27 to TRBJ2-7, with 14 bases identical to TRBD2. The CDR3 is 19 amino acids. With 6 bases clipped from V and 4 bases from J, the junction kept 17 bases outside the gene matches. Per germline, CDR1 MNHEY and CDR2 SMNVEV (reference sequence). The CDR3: CASRRGYGGTSGRRYEQYF. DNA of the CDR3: TGTGCCAGCAGGAGAGGTTACGGCGGGACTAGCGGGAGAAGGTACGAGCAGTACTTC.

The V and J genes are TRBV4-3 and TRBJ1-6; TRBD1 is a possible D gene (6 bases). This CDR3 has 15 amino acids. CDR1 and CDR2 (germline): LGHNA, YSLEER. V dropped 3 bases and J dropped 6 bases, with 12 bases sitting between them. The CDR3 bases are TGCGCCAGCAGCCAGTCCTGGGGGCCTAATTCACCCCTCCACTTT. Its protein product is CASSQSWGPNSPLHF.

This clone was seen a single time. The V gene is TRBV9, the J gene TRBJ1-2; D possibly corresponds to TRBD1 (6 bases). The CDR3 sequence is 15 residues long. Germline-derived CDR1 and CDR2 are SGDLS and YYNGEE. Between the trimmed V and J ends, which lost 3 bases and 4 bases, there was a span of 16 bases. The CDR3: CASSEGGGPSYGYTF. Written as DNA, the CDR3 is TGTGCCAGCAGCGAGGGAGGGGGGCCATCCTATGGCTACACCTTC.

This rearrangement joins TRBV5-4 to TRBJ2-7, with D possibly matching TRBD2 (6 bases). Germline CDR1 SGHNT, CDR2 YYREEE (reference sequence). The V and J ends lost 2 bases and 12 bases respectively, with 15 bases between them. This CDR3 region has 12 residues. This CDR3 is CASSLAGGPLYF. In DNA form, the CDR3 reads TGTGCCAGCAGCTTAGCGGGCGGTCCCCTGTACTTC. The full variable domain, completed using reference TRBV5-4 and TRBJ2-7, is ETGVTQSPTHLIKTRGQQVTLRCSSQSGHNTVSWYQQALGQGPQFIFQYYREEENGRGNFPPRFSGLQFPNYSSELNVNALELDDSALYLCASSLAGGPLYFGPGTRLTVT.

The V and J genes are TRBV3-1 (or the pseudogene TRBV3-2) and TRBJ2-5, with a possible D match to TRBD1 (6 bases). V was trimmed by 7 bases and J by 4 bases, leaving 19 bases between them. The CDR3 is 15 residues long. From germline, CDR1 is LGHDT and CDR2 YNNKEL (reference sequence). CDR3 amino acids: CASNPTGWRGETQYF. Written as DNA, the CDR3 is TGTGCCAGCAACCCTACAGGGTGGCGAGGAGAGACCCAGTACTTC.